This TCR beta chain was sequenced during a study of T cell responses to AZD1222 COVID-19 vaccine. V lost 5 bases, J lost 4 bases, and 17 bases lay in between. The CDR3 has 15 residues. Germline CDR1 MNHEY, CDR2 SVGEGT. Method: immunoSEQ multiplex PCR; TCRdb's copy keeps in-frame clones and lacks some. Among around 58,000 clones listed, approximately 88% were seen once. This clone was counted once. The TCR originated in an adult who received the AZD1222 COVID-19 vaccine. Sequencing was performed on peripheral blood, taken 28 days after the second AZD1222 dose. The gene calls are TRBV6-2 or TRBV6-3 and TRBJ1-2; D may be TRBD1 (5 bases). The CDR3 reads CASSTRAKDGYGYTF. In DNA form, the CDR3 reads TGTGCCAGCAGTACCAGGGCCAAGGACGGCTATGGCTACACCTTC.